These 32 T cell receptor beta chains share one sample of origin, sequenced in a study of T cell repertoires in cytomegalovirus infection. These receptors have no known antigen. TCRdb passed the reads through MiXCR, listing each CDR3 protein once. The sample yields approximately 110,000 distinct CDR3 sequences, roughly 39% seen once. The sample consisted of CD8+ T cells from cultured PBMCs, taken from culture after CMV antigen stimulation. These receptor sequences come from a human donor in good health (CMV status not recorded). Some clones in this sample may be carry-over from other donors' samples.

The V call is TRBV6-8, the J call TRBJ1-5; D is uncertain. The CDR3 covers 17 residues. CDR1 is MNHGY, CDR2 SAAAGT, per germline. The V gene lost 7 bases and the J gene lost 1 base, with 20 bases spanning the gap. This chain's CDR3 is CASTPSEPHGSNQPQHF. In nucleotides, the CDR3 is TGTGCCAGCACTCCCTCGGAGCCCCACGGGAGCAATCAGCCCCAGCATTTT.

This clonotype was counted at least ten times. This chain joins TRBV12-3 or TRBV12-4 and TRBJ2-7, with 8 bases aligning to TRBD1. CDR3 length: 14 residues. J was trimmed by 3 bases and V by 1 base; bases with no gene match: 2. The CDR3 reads CASSLGQGNYEQYF. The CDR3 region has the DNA TGTGCCAGCAGTTTAGGACAGGGGAACTACGAGCAGTACTTC.

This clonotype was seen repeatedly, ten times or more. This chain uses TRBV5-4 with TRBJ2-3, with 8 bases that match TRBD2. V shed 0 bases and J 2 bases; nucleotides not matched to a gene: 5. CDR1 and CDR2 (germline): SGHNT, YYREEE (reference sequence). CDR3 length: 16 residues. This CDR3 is CASSLAERGITDTQYF. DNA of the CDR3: TGTGCCAGCAGCTTGGCCGAGCGGGGGATCACAGATACGCAGTATTTT.

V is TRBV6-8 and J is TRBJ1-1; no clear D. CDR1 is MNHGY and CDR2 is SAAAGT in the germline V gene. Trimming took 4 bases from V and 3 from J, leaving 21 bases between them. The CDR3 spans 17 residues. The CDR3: CASSSIKARSGDTEAFF. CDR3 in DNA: TGTGCCAGCAGTTCTATTAAAGCCAGATCCGGGGACACTGAAGCTTTCTTT.

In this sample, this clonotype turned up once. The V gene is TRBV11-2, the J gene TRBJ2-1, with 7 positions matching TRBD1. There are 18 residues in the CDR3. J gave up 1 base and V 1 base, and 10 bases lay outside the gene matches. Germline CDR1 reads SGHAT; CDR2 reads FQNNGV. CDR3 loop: CASSLAWVGTVSYNEQFF. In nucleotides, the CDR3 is TGTGCCAGCAGCTTAGCGTGGGTCGGGACAGTGTCCTACAATGAGCAGTTCTTC.

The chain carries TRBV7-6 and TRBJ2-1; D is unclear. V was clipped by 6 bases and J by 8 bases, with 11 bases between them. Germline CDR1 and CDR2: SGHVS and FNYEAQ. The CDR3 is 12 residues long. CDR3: CASSLGSHEQFF. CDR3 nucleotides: TGTGCCAGCAGTCTAGGGTCCCATGAGCAGTTCTTC.

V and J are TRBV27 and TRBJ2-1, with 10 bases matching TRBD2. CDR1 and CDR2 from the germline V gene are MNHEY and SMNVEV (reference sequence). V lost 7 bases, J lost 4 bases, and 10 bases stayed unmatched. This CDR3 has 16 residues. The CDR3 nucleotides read TGTGCCAGCAACCCCCGGAGCGGGAGGGAGTACAATGAGCAGTTCTTC. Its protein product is CASNPRSGREYNEQFF.

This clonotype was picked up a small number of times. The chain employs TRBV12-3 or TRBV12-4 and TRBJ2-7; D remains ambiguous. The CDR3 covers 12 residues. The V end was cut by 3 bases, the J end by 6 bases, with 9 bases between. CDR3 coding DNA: TGTGCCAGCAGTTTGGTTCGCATCGAGCAGTACTTC. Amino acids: CASSLVRIEQYF.

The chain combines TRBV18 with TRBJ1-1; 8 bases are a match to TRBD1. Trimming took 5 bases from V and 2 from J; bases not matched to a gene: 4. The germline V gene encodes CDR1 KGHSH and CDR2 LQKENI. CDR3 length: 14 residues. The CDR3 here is CASSLTGENTEAFF. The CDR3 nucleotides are TGTGCCAGCTCATTGACAGGGGAAAACACTGAAGCTTTCTTT.

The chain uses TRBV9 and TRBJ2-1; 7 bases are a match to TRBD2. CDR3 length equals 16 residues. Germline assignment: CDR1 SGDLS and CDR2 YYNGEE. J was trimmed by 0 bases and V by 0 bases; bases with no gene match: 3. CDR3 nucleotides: TGTGCCAGCAGCGTAGTGGGGGGGAGCTCCTACAATGAGCAGTTCTTC. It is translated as CASSVVGGSSYNEQFF.

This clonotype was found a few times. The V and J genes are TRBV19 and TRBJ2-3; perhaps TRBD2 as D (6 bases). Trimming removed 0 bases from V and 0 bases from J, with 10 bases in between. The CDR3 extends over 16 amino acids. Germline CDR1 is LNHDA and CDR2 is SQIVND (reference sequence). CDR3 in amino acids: CASSIEGGASTDTQYF. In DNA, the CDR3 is TGTGCCAGTAGTATAGAAGGCGGGGCGAGCACAGATACGCAGTATTTT.

The CDR3 spells CASSITLDQPYRYF. CDR3 sequence (DNA): TGTGCCAGTAGTATAACCCTCGACCAGCCTTATCGGTATTTT. This rearrangement joins TRBV19 to TRBJ2-3; D gene ambiguous. Trimming removed 2 bases from V and 14 bases from J, with 20 bases in between. From germline, CDR1 is LNHDA and CDR2 SQIVND (reference sequence). The CDR3 has 14 residues. Combining the CDR3 with reference TRBV19 and TRBJ2-3 gives the whole variable domain DGGITQSPKYLFRKEGQNVTLSCEQNLNHDAMYWYRQDPGQGLRLIYYSQIVNDFQKGDIAEGYSVSREKKESFPLTVTSAQKNPTAFYLCASSITLDQPYRYFGPGTRLTVL.

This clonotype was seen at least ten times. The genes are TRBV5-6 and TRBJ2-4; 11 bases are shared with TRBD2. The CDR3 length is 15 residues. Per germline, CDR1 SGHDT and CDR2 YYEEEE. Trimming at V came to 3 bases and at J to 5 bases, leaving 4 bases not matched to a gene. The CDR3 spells CASSYYSGGENIQYF. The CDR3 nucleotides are TGTGCCAGCAGCTACTATAGCGGGGGGGAAAACATTCAGTACTTC.

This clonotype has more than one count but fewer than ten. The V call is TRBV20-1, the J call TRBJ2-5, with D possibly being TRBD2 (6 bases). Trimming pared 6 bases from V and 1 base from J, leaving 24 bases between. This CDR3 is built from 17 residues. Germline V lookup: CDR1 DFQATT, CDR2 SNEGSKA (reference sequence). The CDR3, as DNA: TGCAGTGCGCGGGGCAGAGCGAAATTCGCGGTCCAAGAGACCCAGTACTTC. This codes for CSARGRAKFAVQETQYF.

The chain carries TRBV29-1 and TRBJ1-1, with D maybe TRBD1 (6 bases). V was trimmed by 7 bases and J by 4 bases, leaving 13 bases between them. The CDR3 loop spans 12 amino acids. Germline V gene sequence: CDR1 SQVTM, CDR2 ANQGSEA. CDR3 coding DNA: TGCAGCGGAAAGGACAGCCGCACTGAAGCTTTCTTT. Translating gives CSGKDSRTEAFF.

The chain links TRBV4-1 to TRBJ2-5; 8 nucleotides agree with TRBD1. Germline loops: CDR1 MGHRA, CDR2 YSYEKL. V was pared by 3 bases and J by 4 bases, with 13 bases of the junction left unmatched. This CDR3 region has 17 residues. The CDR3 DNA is TGCGCCAGCAGCCACTATTTACAGGGGGTTGGGGGAGAGACCCAGTACTTC. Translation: CASSHYLQGVGGETQYF.

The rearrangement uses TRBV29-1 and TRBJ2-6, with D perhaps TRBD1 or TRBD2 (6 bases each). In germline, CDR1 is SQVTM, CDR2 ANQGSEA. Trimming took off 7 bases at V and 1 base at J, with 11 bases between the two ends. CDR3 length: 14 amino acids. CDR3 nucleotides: TGCAGCGCCGGAGGGGGGTCTGGGGCCAACGTCCTGACTTTC. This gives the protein CSAGGGSGANVLTF.

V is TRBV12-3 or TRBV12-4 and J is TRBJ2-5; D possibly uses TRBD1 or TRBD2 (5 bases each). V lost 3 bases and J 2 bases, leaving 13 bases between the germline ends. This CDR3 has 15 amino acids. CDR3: CASSFRLEGQETQYF. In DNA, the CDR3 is TGTGCCAGCAGTTTTCGACTCGAGGGGCAAGAGACCCAGTACTTC.

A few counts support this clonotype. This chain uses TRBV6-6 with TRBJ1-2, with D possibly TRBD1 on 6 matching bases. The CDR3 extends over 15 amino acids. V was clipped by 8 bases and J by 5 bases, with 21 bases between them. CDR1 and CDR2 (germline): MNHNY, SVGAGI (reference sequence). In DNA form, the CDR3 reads TGTGCCAGCTACGCCGTGGGGGCTAGTGGATATGGCTACACCTTC. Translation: CASYAVGASGYGYTF.

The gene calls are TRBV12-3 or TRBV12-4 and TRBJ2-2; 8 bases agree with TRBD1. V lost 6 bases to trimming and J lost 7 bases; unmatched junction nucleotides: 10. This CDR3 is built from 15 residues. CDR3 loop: CASSLSGQGGGELFF. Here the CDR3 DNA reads TGTGCCAGCAGCCTCAGTGGACAGGGAGGCGGGGAGCTGTTTTTT.

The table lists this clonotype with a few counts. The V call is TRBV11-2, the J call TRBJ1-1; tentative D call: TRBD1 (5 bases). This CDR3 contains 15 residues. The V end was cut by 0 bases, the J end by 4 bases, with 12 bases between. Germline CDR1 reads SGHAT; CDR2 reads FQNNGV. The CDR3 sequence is CASSLDRGKATEAFF. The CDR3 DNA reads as TGTGCCAGCAGCTTAGATCGGGGGAAGGCCACTGAAGCTTTCTTT.

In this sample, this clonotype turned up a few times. The DNA of the CDR3 is TGTGCCAGCAGCCAAGGGACAGGGTTGAACACTGAAGCTTTCTTT. It codes for CASSQGTGLNTEAFF. The V gene is TRBV4-2, the J gene TRBJ1-1, with 8 bases matching TRBD1. This CDR3 spans 15 amino acids. V shed 1 base, J shed 0 bases, and the junction held 1 base outside the gene matches. CDR1 is LGHNA and CDR2 is YNFKEQ in the germline V gene.

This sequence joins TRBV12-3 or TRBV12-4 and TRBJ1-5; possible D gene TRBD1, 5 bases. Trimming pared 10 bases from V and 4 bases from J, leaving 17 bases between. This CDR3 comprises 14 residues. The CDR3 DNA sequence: TGTGCCATCCAAGTGCAGGGCCTGAATCAGCCCCAGCATTTT. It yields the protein CAIQVQGLNQPQHF.

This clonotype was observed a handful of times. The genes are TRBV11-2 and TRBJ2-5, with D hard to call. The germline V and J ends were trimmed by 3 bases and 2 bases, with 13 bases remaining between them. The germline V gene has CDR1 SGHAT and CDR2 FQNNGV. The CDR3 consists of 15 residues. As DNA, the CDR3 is TGTGCCAGCAGCTTGGAAACAGACCTTCAAGAGACCCAGTACTTC. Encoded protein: CASSLETDLQETQYF.

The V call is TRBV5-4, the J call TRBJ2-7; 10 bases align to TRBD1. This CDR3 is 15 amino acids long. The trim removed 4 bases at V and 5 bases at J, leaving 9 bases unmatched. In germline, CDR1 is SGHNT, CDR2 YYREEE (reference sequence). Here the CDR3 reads CASSLTGGSSHEQYF. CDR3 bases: TGTGCCAGCAGCCTGACAGGGGGCAGTTCCCACGAGCAGTACTTC. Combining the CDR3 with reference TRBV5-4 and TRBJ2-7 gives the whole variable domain ETGVTQSPTHLIKTRGQQVTLRCSSQSGHNTVSWYQQALGQGPQFIFQYYREEENGRGNFPPRFSGLQFPNYSSELNVNALELDDSALYLCASSLTGGSSHEQYFGPGTRLTVT.

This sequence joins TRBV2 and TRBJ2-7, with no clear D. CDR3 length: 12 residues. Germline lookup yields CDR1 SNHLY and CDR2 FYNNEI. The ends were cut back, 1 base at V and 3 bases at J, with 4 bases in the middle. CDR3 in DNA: TGTGCCAGCAGTGAAGTCCTCTACGAGCAGTACTTC. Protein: CASSEVLYEQYF. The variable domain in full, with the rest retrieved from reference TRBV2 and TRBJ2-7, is EPEVTQTPSHQVTQMGQEVILRCVPISNHLYFYWYRQILGQKVEFLVSFYNNEISEKSEIFDDQFSVERPDGSNFTLKIRSTKLEDSAMYFCASSEVLYEQYFGPGTRLTVT.

The CDR3 DNA reads as TGTGCCAGCAGCTTAGGTCCTGAGGGTTACGAGCAGTACTTC. It is translated as CASSLGPEGYEQYF. V is TRBV7-6 and J is TRBJ2-7; maybe TRBD2 (5 bases). CDR1 is SGHVS and CDR2 is FNYEAQ in the germline V gene. The CDR3 consists of 14 residues. Trimming pared 1 base from V and 4 bases from J, leaving 11 bases between. The full variable domain, its missing parts supplied by reference TRBV7-6 and TRBJ2-7, is GAGVSQSPRYKVTKRGQDVALRCDPISGHVSLYWYRQALGQGPEFLTYFNYEAQQDKSGLPNDRFSAERPEGSISTLTIQRTEQRDSAMYRCASSLGPEGYEQYFGPGTRLTVT.

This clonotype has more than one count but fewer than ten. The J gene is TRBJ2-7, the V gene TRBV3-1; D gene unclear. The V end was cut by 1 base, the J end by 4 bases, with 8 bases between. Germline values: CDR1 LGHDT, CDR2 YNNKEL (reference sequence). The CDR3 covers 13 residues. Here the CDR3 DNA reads TGTGCCAGCAGCCAAGGCCTCTGGTACGAGCAGTACTTC. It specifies CASSQGLWYEQYF.

This CDR3 reads CASSLQGGGVGGYTF. In nucleotides, the CDR3 is TGTGCCAGCAGTCTACAAGGTGGAGGGGTCGGAGGCTACACCTTC. V gene TRBV28 combines with J gene TRBJ1-2; D possibly corresponds to TRBD1 (5 bases). Deletions cut 5 bases from V and 8 bases from J, with 21 bases between. Germline CDR1 is MDHEN and CDR2 is SYDVKM. The CDR3 runs to 15 residues.

The CDR3 coding sequence is TGTGCCAGCAGTGAAGACAGCGGGGGGGGATTCCTACAAGAGACCCAGTACTTC. Encoded protein: CASSEDSGGGFLQETQYF. The chain joins TRBV2 to TRBJ2-5; TRBD2 agrees at 10 bases. V lost 1 base and J lost 2; bases outside the gene matches: 10. CDR1 is SNHLY, CDR2 FYNNEI, per germline. The CDR3 is made up of 18 amino acids.

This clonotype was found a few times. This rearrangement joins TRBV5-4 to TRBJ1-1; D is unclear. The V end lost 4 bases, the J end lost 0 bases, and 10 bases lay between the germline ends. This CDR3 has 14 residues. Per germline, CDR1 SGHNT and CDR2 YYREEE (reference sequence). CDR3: CASSRPGMNTEAFF. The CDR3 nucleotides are TGTGCCAGCAGCAGGCCTGGCATGAACACTGAAGCTTTCTTT.

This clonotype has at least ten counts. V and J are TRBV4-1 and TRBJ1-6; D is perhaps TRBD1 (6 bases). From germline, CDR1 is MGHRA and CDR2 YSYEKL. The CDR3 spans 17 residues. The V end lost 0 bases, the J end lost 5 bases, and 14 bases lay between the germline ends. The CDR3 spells CASSQEGGGADNSPLHF. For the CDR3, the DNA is TGCGCCAGCAGCCAAGAGGGGGGGGGGGCCGATAATTCACCCCTCCACTTT.